The following is a T cell receptor (beta chain) sequence with its context. Trimming took 4 bases from V and 2 from J, leaving 15 bases between them. From germline, CDR1 is MDHEN and CDR2 SYDVKM. There are 15 residues in the CDR3. The method was immunoSEQ multiplex PCR; TCRdb's version includes in-frame clones alone and lacks a portion of them. This sample has approximately 270,000 clones, with around 88% found just once. The entry originates in a study of blood T cell repertoires in COVID-19. Input material: peripheral blood. The J gene is TRBJ2-7, the V gene TRBV28; tentatively, D is TRBD2 (6 bases). This clonotype originated in a man between 25 and 39 years old with acute or convalescent COVID-19. The CDR3 spells CASSSSGTPTYEQYF. Here the CDR3 DNA reads TGTGCCAGCAGTTCATCCGGGACTCCCACCTACGAGCAGTACTTC.